This T cell receptor beta chain was profiled in a study of intratumoral heterogeneity in liver cancer. General study findings and limits: The authors noted under-sampled tumor-infiltrating lymphocyte representation as a limitation.

Data came from immunoSEQ multiplex PCR; TCRdb stores just in-frame clones and leaves some out. Of about 20,000 clones in the sample, just under 75% were seen once. This CDR3 is built from 13 residues. The germline V and J ends were trimmed by 4 bases and 1 base, with 7 bases remaining between them. The germline gives CDR1 LNHDA, CDR2 SQIVND (reference sequence). With regard to this clone: Its specificity is not known.

The V call is TRBV19, the J call TRBJ1-1; no firm D call. This specimen was tumor-adjacent normal tissue, taken before any cancer treatment. The clonotype was recovered from a woman between 65 and 79 years old with hepatocellular carcinoma. CDR3 sequence reads: CASSKVKNTEAFF. CDR3 bases: TGTGCCAGTAGTAAGGTGAAGAACACTGAAGCTTTCTTT.